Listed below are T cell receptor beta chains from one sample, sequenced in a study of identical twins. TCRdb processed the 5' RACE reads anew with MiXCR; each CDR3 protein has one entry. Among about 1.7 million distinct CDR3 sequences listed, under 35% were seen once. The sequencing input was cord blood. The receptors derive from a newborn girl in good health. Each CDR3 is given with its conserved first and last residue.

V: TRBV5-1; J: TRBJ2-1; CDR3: CAGSLVQGAGVYNEQFF
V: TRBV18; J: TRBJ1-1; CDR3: CASSPDRGPMNTEAFF
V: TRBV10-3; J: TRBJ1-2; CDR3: CAISEWDRPYGYTF
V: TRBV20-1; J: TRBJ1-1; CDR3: CSADIRRVVMNTEAFF
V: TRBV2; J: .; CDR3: CASTTSGEQYF
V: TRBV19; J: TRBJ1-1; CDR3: CASSIARGRTEAFF
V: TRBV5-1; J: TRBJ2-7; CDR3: CASSFTTGTSPYEQYF
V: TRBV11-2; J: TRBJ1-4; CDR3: CASSLFIVSRPGVANEKLFF
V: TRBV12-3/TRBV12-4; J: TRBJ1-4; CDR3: CASSFGTGRGEKLFF
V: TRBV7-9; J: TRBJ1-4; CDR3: CASSPPGATNEKLFF
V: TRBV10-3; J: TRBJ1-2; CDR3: CAISGGRVVYGYTF
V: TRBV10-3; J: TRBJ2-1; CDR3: CAISDGTTSGNEQFF
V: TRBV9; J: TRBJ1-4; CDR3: CASSVEGQINEKLFF
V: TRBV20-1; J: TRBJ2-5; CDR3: CSATRTAGETQYF
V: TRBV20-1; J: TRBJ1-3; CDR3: CSAQRHRATSGNTIYF
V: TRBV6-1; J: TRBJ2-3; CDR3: CASSFAYKQGDTQYF
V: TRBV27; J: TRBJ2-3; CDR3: CASSLGIRTSRPTTDTQYF
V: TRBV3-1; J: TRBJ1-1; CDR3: CASSPERPGASEAFF
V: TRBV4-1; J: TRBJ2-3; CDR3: CASSQVGRTLTDTQYF
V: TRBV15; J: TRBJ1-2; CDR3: CATSTGANYGYTF
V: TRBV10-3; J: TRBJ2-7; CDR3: CAIRGSGAHYEQYF
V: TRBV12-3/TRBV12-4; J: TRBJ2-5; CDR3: CASSFRSGRSETQYF
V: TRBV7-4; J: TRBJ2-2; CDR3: CASSLAPRQIKNTGELFF
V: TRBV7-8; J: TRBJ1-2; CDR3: CASSLGLTRYGYTF
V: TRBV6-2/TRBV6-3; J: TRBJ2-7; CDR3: CASSYSMGTGSYEQYF
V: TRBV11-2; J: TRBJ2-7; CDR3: CASRALKAGYPPSYEQYF
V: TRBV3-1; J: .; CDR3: CASSFGWPSYYEQYF
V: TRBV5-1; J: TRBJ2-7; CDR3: CASSLGVTNYEQYF
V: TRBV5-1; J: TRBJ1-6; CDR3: CASSLGTASYNSPLHF
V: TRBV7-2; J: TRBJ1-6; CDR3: CASSLSFSPLHF
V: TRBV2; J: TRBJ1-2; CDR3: CASTPRGDIYGYTF
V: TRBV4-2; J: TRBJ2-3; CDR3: CASSQGASGRGTDTQYF
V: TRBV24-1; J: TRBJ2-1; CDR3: CATSDGTSGGSYNEQFF
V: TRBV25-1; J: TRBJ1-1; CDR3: CASSESALENTEAFF
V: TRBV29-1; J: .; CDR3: CSVDRGTGKFYNEQYF
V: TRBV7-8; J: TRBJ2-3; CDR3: CASRSGRLAGAADTQYF
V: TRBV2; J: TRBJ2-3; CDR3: CASSPGVGTQYFGPGDTQYF
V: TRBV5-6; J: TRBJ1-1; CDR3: CASSLAAAPIGTEAFF
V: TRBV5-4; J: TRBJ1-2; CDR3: CASSSVDRSYGYTF
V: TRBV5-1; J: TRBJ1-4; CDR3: CASSLGQVTNEKLFF
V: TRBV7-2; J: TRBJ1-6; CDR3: CASSLQALSSYNSPLHF
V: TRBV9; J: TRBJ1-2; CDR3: CASEGVEGYGYTF